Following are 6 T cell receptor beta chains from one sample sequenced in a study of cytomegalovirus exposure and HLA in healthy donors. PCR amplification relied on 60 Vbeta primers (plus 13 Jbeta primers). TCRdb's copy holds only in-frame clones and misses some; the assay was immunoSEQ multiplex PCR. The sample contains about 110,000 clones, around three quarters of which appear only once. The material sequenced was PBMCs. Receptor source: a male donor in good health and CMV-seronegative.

The CDR3 protein is CASSPTWGQGIHYGYTF. For the CDR3, the DNA is TGTGCCAGTAGTCCAACCTGGGGACAGGGTATTCACTATGGCTACACCTTC. V usage is TRBV19 and J usage is TRBJ1-2; 9 bases agree with TRBD1. Germline CDR1 and CDR2: LNHDA and SQIVND (reference sequence). Trimming cost V 5 bases and J 3 bases; bases outside gene matches: 13. This CDR3 comprises 17 residues.

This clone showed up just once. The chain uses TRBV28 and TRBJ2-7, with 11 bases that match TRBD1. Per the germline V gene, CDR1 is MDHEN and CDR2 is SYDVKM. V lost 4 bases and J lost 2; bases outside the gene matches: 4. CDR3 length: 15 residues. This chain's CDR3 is CASSWTGGLTYEQYF. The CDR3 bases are TGTGCCAGCAGTTGGACAGGGGGCCTTACCTACGAGCAGTACTTC.

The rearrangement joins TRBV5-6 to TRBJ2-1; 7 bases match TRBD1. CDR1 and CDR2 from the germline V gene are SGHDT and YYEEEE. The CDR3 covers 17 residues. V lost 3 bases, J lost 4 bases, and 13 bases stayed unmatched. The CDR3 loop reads CASSSRTTGERYNEQFF. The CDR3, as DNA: TGTGCCAGCAGCTCTAGAACCACAGGGGAGAGGTACAATGAGCAGTTCTTC.

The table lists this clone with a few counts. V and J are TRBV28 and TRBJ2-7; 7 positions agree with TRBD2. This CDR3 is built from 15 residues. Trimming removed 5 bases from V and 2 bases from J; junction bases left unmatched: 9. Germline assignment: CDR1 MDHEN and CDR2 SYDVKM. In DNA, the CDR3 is TGTGCCAGCAGTATGACTAGCCCAATAACCTACGAGCAGTACTTC. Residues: CASSMTSPITYEQYF.

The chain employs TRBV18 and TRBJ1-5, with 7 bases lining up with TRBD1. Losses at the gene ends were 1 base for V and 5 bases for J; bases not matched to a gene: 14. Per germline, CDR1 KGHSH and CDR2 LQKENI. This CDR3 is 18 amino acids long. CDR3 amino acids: CASSPRRVGQGVHQPQHF. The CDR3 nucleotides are TGTGCCAGCTCACCACGGCGGGTGGGGCAGGGGGTTCATCAGCCCCAGCATTTT.

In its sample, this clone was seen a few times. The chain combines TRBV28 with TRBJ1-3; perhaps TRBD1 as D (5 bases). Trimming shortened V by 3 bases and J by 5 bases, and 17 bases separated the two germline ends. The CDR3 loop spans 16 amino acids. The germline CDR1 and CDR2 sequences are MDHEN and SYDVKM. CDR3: CASSLSATGRRNTIYF. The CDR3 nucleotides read TGTGCCAGCAGTTTGTCAGCCACAGGTCGGAGAAACACCATATATTTT.